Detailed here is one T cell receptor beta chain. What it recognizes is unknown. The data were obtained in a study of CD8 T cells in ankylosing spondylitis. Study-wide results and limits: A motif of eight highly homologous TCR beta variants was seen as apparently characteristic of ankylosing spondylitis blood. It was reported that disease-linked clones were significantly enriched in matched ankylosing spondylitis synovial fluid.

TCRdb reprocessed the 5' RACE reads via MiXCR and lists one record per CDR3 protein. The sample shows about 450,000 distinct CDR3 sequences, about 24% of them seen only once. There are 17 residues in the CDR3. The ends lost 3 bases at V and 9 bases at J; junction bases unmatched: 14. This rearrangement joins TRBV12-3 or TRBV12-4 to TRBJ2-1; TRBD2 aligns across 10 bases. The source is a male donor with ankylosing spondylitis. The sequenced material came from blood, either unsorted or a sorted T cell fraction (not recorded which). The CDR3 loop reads CASSFSLAGAKMGEQFF. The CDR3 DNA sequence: TGTGCCAGCAGTTTTTCTCTAGCGGGAGCCAAAATGGGTGAGCAGTTCTTC.